This T cell receptor (beta chain) appears in the sequencing data of a study of Tregs in tolerant kidney transplant recipients. V was pared by 5 bases and J by 3 bases, with 4 bases of the junction left unmatched. There are 15 residues in the CDR3. The germline CDR1 and CDR2 sequences are SEHNR and FQNEAQ (reference sequence). Unstimulated regulatory T cells (CD4+CD25+CD127-), CD4+CD25- non-regulatory cells, CD4 and CD8 cells were FACS-sorted from thawed PBMCs. TCRdb's copy holds only in-frame clones and misses some; the assay was immunoSEQ multiplex PCR. This table holds tens of thousands of clones, about 92% found once.

This chain joins TRBV7-9 and TRBJ2-1; TRBD2 matches 10 bases. The TCR comes from a human donor in good health. Sequenced sample: CD8+ T cells from blood. CDR3 sequence (DNA): TGTGCCAGCAGCAGCAGCGGGAGGGGCTACAATGAGCAGTTCTTC. It yields the protein CASSSSGRGYNEQFF.